The next 27 T cell receptor beta chains were all read from a single sample in a study of blood T cells in healthy people across ages. A J-beta primer mix and a sample-barcoded 5' primer were used in a second PCR of about 7 to 12 cycles. TCRdb analysed the 5' RACE reads with MiXCR anew, one entry per CDR3 protein. The table shows hundreds of thousands of distinct CDR3 sequences, with around 36% occurring only once. Specimen: blood. These receptors all stem from a man in his late teens or twenties in good health.

The rearrangement links TRBV7-2 to TRBJ2-2, with TRBD1 matching over 8 bases. The V segment lost 2 bases and the J segment 6 bases; nucleotides outside the gene matches: 5. Germline CDR1 is SGHTA and CDR2 is FQGNSA. The CDR3 extends over 15 amino acids. CDR3 sequence: CASSLTGGRPGELFF. The CDR3 DNA reads as TGTGCCAGCAGCTTAACAGGGGGTCGGCCCGGGGAGCTGTTTTTT.

The rearrangement uses TRBV10-3 and TRBJ2-1; D is unclear. The DNA end is a closer match to TRBJ2-7, so the J assignment may be wrong. Germline CDR1 reads ENHRY; CDR2 reads SYGVKD. The CDR3 loop spans 14 amino acids. In nucleotides, the CDR3 is TGTGCCATCAGTGAGCAGACAACCTACAATGAGCAGTACTTC. It specifies CAISEQTTYNEQYF.

The sample holds a few counts of this clonotype. The chain joins TRBV20-1 to TRBJ1-6; D gene uncertain. This CDR3 is built from 16 residues. In germline, CDR1 is DFQATT, CDR2 SNEGSKA (reference sequence). Trimming took off 0 bases at V and 1 base at J, with 10 bases between the two ends. The CDR3 region is CSARDPEKSYNSPLHF. CDR3 DNA sequence: TGCAGTGCTAGAGACCCCGAAAAGTCCTATAATTCACCCCTCCACTTT.

This chain's CDR3 is CASTAGNSNQPQHF. In nucleotides, the CDR3 is TGTGCCAGCACGGCAGGAAATAGCAATCAGCCCCAGCATTTT. The rearrangement uses TRBV3-1 and TRBJ1-5; D is ambiguous. The CDR3 loop spans 14 amino acids. Germline-derived CDR1 and CDR2 are LGHDT and YNNKEL (reference sequence). V was trimmed by 7 bases and J by 0 bases, leaving 10 bases between them.

The chain employs TRBV20-1 and TRBJ2-7; 8 bases are shared with TRBD1. Per germline, CDR1 DFQATT and CDR2 SNEGSKA (reference sequence). The CDR3 contains 15 residues. J lost 0 bases, V lost 3 bases, and 7 bases had no gene match. CDR3 residues: CSASRRDRSSYEQYF. The CDR3, as DNA: TGCAGTGCTAGCCGCCGGGACAGGAGCTCCTACGAGCAGTACTTC.

This clonotype was seen ten or more times. This chain uses TRBV20-1 with TRBJ2-7, with 8 bases lining up with TRBD1. J gave up 3 bases and V 1 base, and 8 bases lay outside the gene matches. CDR3 length: 15 amino acids. CDR1 is DFQATT, CDR2 SNEGSKA, per germline (reference sequence). The CDR3, as DNA: TGCAGTGCTAGAGTGTTCGGGACAGGCGACTACGAGCAGTACTTC. Translated: CSARVFGTGDYEQYF.

The chain is built from TRBV20-1 and TRBJ1-4; maybe TRBD1 (5 bases). Germline V gene data show CDR1 as DFQATT and CDR2 as SNEGSKA (reference sequence). CDR3 length equals 14 residues. With 1 base removed from V and 3 bases from J, the gap between germline ends came to 9 bases. CDR3 in DNA: TGCAGTGCTAGAGCTGGGGGGTCTAATGAAAAACTGTTTTTT. It encodes CSARAGGSNEKLFF.

The rearrangement links TRBV20-1 to TRBJ2-6; D not resolved. CDR1 and CDR2 (germline): DFQATT, SNEGSKA (reference sequence). V lost 5 bases and J lost 0, with 5 bases in between. This CDR3 contains 13 residues. The CDR3 nucleotides are TGCAGTGCTCTGGACTCTGGGGCCAACGTCCTGACTTTC. It codes for CSALDSGANVLTF.

This clonotype was detected ten times or more. This chain uses TRBV3-1 with TRBJ2-5; D unresolved. The CDR3 runs 14 residues. The V end was cut by 2 bases, the J end by 5 bases, with 12 bases between. Germline V gives CDR1 LGHDT, CDR2 YNNKEL (reference sequence). The CDR3 bases are TGTGCCAGCAGCCAAAGTCCGATGGATGAGACCCAGTACTTC. Amino acids: CASSQSPMDETQYF.

Details on this clonotype: It may be a read error: a sequence one base away is much more abundant. The chain uses TRBV12-3 or TRBV12-4 and TRBJ1-4; D gene uncertain. The CDR3 length is 13 residues. For the CDR3, the DNA is TGTACCAGCTCCTCTTCAACTAATGAAAAACTGTTTTTT. Translation: CTSSSSTNEKLFF.

This chain uses TRBV20-1 with TRBJ2-7; 7 bases fit TRBD1. The germline gives CDR1 DFQATT, CDR2 SNEGSKA (reference sequence). The ends lost 5 bases at V and 0 bases at J; junction bases unmatched: 7. The CDR3 is 14 residues long. CDR3 sequence: CSAPKTGTSYEQYF. The CDR3 DNA reads TGCAGTGCTCCAAAGACAGGGACCTCCTACGAGCAGTACTTC.

This clonotype was counted between two and nine times. This rearrangement joins TRBV6-6 to TRBJ1-4, with 7 bases matching TRBD1. With V trimmed by 4 bases and J by 12 bases, 5 bases remained unmatched. This CDR3 comprises 12 residues. The germline gives CDR1 MNHNY, CDR2 SVGAGI (reference sequence). CDR3 region: CASSFRQGELFF. The CDR3 DNA reads as TGTGCCAGCAGTTTCCGACAGGGTGAACTGTTTTTT.

This rearrangement joins TRBV29-1 to TRBJ1-1; possible D gene TRBD1, 6 bases. Germline V lookup: CDR1 SQVTM, CDR2 ANQGSEA. V dropped 3 bases and J dropped 3 bases, with 14 bases sitting between them. The CDR3 runs to 14 residues. The CDR3 spells CSVELYRVDTEAFF. The CDR3 DNA reads TGCAGCGTTGAGCTGTACAGGGTGGACACTGAAGCTTTCTTT.

On this clonotype: A much more abundant neighbour one base away suggests this may be a read error. This chain joins TRBV14 and TRBJ2-3; D gene ambiguous. The CDR3 is made up of 13 amino acids. Germline CDR1 SGHDN, CDR2 FVKESK. For the CDR3, the DNA is TGTGCCAGCAACCAAGATCTGATAGATACGCAGTATTTT. It translates to CASNQDLIDTQYF.

About this clonotype itself: This may be a read error, as it is one base from a much larger clone. The chain has TRBV9 and TRBJ2-4; 12 bases align to TRBD2. Germline values: CDR1 SGDLS, CDR2 YYNGEE. V lost 5 bases and J lost 9; bases outside the gene matches: 9. CDR3 length equals 15 residues. CDR3 bases: TGTGCCAGCAGTACCGGACTAGCGGGGATAAGCATTCAGTACTTC. It codes for CASSTGLAGISIQYF.

The CDR3 coding sequence is TGTGCCAGCAGCCCCCCGACTCCTGGTATGGATACGCAGTATTTT. Translated, it gives CASSPPTPGMDTQYF. This chain connects TRBV9 to TRBJ2-3, with D uncertain. CDR1 is SGDLS and CDR2 is YYNGEE in the germline V gene. CDR3 length: 15 amino acids. The V gene lost 4 bases and the J gene lost 6 bases, with 18 bases spanning the gap.

The V gene is TRBV4-3, the J gene TRBJ2-1; 8 positions agree with TRBD2. The germline CDR1 and CDR2 sequences are LGHNA and YSLEER. With 0 bases clipped from V and 9 bases from J, the junction kept 13 bases outside the gene matches. CDR3 length: 17 residues. The CDR3, as DNA: TGCGCCAGCAGCCAAGAGGACCCCGTGACTAGCGACGGTGAGCAGTTCTTC. It codes for CASSQEDPVTSDGEQFF.

The V call is TRBV18, the J call TRBJ1-1; D is uncertain. Trimming left V 3 bases short and J 2 bases short, with 13 bases between. The CDR3 covers 15 residues. Germline lookup yields CDR1 KGHSH and CDR2 LQKENI. CDR3 amino acids: CASSPRSSENTEAFF. The DNA for the CDR3 is TGTGCCAGCTCACCCCGGAGCTCGGAAAACACTGAAGCTTTCTTT.

The chain combines TRBV19 with TRBJ2-1; 11 bases are a match to TRBD1. The CDR3 extends over 15 amino acids. V dropped 4 bases and J dropped 13; count of bases not matched to a gene: 12. The germline V gene has CDR1 LNHDA and CDR2 SQIVND (reference sequence). The DNA for the CDR3 is TGTGCCAGTAGTAAGGGACAGGGGGTGGAAGAGACCCAGTTCTTC. Translating gives CASSKGQGVEETQFF.

About this clonotype: One end of the junction does not line up with germline, which may come from a read error. The chain is built from TRBV7-2 and TRBJ2-4; TRBD2 is a possible D gene (6 bases). Germline V CDR1 and CDR2: SGHTA, FQGNSA. This CDR3 region has 18 residues. For the CDR3, the DNA is TGTGCCAGCAGCTTAGGTCCGGAATTTTCACTAGCCAAAAACAGTCAGTACTTC. This encodes CASSLGPEFSLAKNSQYF.

The table lists this clonotype with a few counts. The genes are TRBV6-2 or TRBV6-3 and TRBJ1-2, with TRBD1 matching over 9 bases. The CDR3 loop spans 14 amino acids. J was trimmed by 9 bases and V by 7 bases; bases with no gene match: 12. Germline-derived CDR1 and CDR2 are MNHEY and SVGEGT. The CDR3 spells CASKELGQGRSYTF. The CDR3 coding sequence is TGTGCCAGCAAGGAACTGGGACAGGGAAGGAGCTACACCTTC.

The J gene is TRBJ2-1, the V gene TRBV2; a possible D gene is TRBD1 (5 bases). The CDR3 runs 15 residues. V lost 6 bases, J lost 10 bases, and 22 bases lay in between. In germline, CDR1 is SNHLY, CDR2 FYNNEI. The CDR3 here is CASSPQRGTSHEQFF. In DNA form, the CDR3 reads TGTGCCAGCAGCCCACAAAGGGGCACTTCCCACGAGCAGTTCTTC.

J is TRBJ1-1 and V is TRBV20-1; D is ambiguous. Trimming cost V 6 bases and J 3 bases, with 14 bases left between them. This CDR3 is built from 13 residues. CDR1 is DFQATT and CDR2 is SNEGSKA in the germline V gene (reference sequence). The CDR3 here is CSAREGTDTEAFF. The DNA for the CDR3 is TGCAGTGCCCGTGAGGGTACGGACACTGAAGCTTTCTTT.

This sequence joins TRBV5-1 and TRBJ1-1; TRBD1 matches 7 bases. Germline loops: CDR1 SGHRS, CDR2 YFSETQ. This CDR3 is 11 amino acids long. Trimming took 3 bases from V and 9 from J; bases not matched to a gene: 2. For the CDR3, the DNA is TGCGCCAGCAGCTGGGACAGCCAAGCTTTCTTT. Protein product: CASSWDSQAFF.

The J gene is TRBJ1-2, the V gene TRBV20-1, with D possibly TRBD1 on 6 matching bases. The V end lost 0 bases, the J end lost 2 bases, and 13 bases lay between the germline ends. CDR1 and CDR2 from the germline V gene are DFQATT and SNEGSKA (reference sequence). This CDR3 region has 15 residues. CDR3 residues: CSARDQQGWNYGYTF. DNA of the CDR3: TGCAGTGCTAGAGACCAACAGGGTTGGAACTATGGCTACACCTTC.

This clonotype was seen only a few times. The chain links TRBV27 to TRBJ1-2, with 8 bases fitting TRBD1. V lost 4 bases and J lost 7; bases outside the gene matches: 8. Germline V gene sequence: CDR1 MNHEY, CDR2 SMNVEV (reference sequence). The CDR3 has 14 amino acids. The CDR3 region is CASSSLGQAGGYTF. CDR3 coding DNA: TGTGCCAGCAGTTCCCTGGGACAGGCTGGTGGCTACACCTTC.

Only a few counts were recorded for this clonotype. This chain links TRBV11-1 with TRBJ1-1; D gene ambiguous. Germline V CDR1 and CDR2: SGHAT, FQDESV (reference sequence). The CDR3 covers 13 residues. Trimming removed 0 bases at V and 10 bases at J, with 12 bases between. Here the CDR3 DNA reads TGTGCCAGCAGCTTAGCGGGCGAGTCGGGAGCTTTCTTT. Amino acid sequence: CASSLAGESGAFF.